One sample yielded the 8 T cell receptor beta chains listed below, sequenced in a study of shared clonotypes between healthy human individuals (dated by TCRdb to 2020 to 2022). Libraries were constructed by the immunoSEQ multiplex PCR assay. This is the immuneACCESS table as TCRdb keeps it, with only in-frame sequences that have V and J called. A part of the clones is gone; compared with another copy, unresolved V genes explain less than half, and the rest is unexplained. The sample has some 2,500,000 clones on record, over 85% of them singletons. The leading ten clones occupy approximately 0.35% of the sample. Sequencing was performed on naive CD4+ T cells from PBMCs. The sample's cell subset or site label, in plain terms: CD45RA+ positively selected. Every receptor here comes from a man between 18 and 29 years old in good health. Some clones in this sample may be carry-over from other donors' samples.

The CDR3 sequence: CATSTDNAQYF. The CDR3 DNA sequence: TGTGCCACCAGCACAGATAATGCCCAGTACTTC. This chain links TRBV15 with TRBJ2-5; D is undetermined. The V end was cut by 4 bases, the J end by 9 bases, with 9 bases between. CDR1 and CDR2 (germline): LNHNV, YYDKDF (reference sequence). CDR3 length: 11 residues.

This chain joins TRBV29-1 and TRBJ2-5; tentatively, D is TRBD2 (6 bases). Germline CDR1 reads SQVTM; CDR2 reads ANQGSEA. Trimming took off 6 bases at V and 1 base at J, with 12 bases between the two ends. CDR3 length equals 13 residues. CDR3 nucleotides: TGCAGCGTCGTAATGGGGGGCCAAGAGACCCAGTACTTC. Translating it yields CSVVMGGQETQYF.

The chain recombines TRBV6-5 with TRBJ1-1; 7 nucleotides line up with TRBD1. The CDR3 has 13 amino acids. V shed 6 bases, J shed 4 bases, and the junction held 5 bases outside the gene matches. CDR1 and CDR2 from the germline V gene are MNHEY and SVGAGI. The chain's CDR3 is CASRLQGGTEAFF. Here the CDR3 DNA reads TGTGCCAGCAGACTCCAGGGGGGCACTGAAGCTTTCTTT.

V is TRBV18 and J is TRBJ1-3; tentative D call: TRBD1 (6 bases). The germline V gene has CDR1 KGHSH and CDR2 LQKENI. The CDR3 length is 16 residues. V was cut by 3 bases and J by 0 bases, with 12 bases left in between. The CDR3 DNA reads as TGTGCCAGCTCACCCTCGACAGGTCCCTCTGGAAACACCATATATTTT. Translating gives CASSPSTGPSGNTIYF.

The rearrangement links TRBV18 to TRBJ2-5; no clear D. The length of the CDR3 is 11 residues. CDR1 is KGHSH and CDR2 is LQKENI in the germline V gene. V was trimmed by 9 bases and J by 5 bases, leaving 10 bases between them. The CDR3 region is CASKFEETQYF. CDR3 sequence (DNA): TGTGCCAGTAAATTTGAGGAGACCCAGTACTTC.

The V gene is TRBV6-5, the J gene TRBJ2-5; 9 nucleotides agree with TRBD1. CDR1 and CDR2 (germline): MNHEY, SVGAGI. The CDR3 sequence is 15 residues long. V trimming: 5 bases; J trimming: 5 bases; junction bases outside the gene matches: 9. The CDR3 nucleotides read TGTGCCAGCAGTCAAACAGGGGGCGCACGGGAGACCCAGTACTTC. It is translated as CASSQTGGARETQYF.

In this sample, this clone turned up a few times. Other DNA sequences in this sample translate to the same CDR3. This rearrangement joins TRBV6-5 to TRBJ2-7; the D gene could be TRBD1 or TRBD2 (5 bases each). From germline, CDR1 is MNHEY and CDR2 SVGAGI. The CDR3 loop spans 14 amino acids. V dropped 6 bases and J dropped 2 bases, with 14 bases sitting between them. This CDR3 reads CASSRRDGAYEQYF. For the CDR3, the DNA is TGTGCCAGCAGCCGCCGGGACGGTGCCTACGAGCAGTACTTC.

The rearrangement links TRBV4-1 to TRBJ2-1; 13 nucleotides align to TRBD2. Unmatched junction bases numbered 2, after V lost 1 base and J lost 5 bases. CDR1 and CDR2 from the germline V gene are MGHRA and YSYEKL. The CDR3 has 16 residues. The CDR3 protein is CASSQGTSGSNNEQFF. The CDR3 DNA follows: TGCGCCAGCAGCCAAGGGACTAGCGGGAGCAACAATGAGCAGTTCTTC.